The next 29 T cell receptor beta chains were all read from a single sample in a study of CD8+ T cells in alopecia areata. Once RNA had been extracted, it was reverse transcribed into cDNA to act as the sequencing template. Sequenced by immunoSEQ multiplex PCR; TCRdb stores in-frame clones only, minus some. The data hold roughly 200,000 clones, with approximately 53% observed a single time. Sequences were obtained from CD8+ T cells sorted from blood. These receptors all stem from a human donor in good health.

This CDR3 reads CASRTGTGAINEQFF. The DNA for the CDR3 is TGTGCCAGCAGAACCGGGACAGGGGCCATCAATGAGCAGTTCTTC. This chain joins TRBV7-2 and TRBJ2-1; TRBD1 aligns across 10 bases. V dropped 6 bases and J dropped 6; count of bases not matched to a gene: 8. CDR1 SGHTA and CDR2 FQGNSA come from the germline V gene. The CDR3 spans 15 residues.

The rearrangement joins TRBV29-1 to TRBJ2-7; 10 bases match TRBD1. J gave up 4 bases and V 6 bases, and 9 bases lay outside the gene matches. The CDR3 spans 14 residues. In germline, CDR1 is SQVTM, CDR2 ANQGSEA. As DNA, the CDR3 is TGCAGCGTCGCCGGGACAGGGGACGCATACGAGCAGTACTTC. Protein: CSVAGTGDAYEQYF.

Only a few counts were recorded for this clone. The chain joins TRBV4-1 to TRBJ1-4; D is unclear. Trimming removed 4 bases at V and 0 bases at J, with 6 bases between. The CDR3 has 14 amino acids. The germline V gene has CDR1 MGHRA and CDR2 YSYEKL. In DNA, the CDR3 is TGCGCCAGCAGCCCGGAGGCAACTAATGAAAAACTGTTTTTT. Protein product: CASSPEATNEKLFF.

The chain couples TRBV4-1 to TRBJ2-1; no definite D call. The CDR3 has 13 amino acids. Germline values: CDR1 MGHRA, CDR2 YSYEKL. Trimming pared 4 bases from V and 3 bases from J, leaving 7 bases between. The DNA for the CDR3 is TGCGCCAGCAGCCCCCTGGGCTACAATGAGCAGTTCTTC. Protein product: CASSPLGYNEQFF.

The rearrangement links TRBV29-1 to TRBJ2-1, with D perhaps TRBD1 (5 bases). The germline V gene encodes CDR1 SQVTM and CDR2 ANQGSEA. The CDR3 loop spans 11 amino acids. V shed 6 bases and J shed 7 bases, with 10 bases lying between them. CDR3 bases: TGCAGCGTAGGGGCGTGGAATGAGCAGTTCTTC. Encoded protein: CSVGAWNEQFF.

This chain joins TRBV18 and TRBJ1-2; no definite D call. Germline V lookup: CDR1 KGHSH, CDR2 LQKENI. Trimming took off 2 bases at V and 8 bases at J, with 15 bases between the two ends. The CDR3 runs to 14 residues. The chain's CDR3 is CASSPEDPVRGYTF. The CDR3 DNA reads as TGTGCCAGCTCACCAGAAGACCCTGTAAGAGGCTACACCTTC.

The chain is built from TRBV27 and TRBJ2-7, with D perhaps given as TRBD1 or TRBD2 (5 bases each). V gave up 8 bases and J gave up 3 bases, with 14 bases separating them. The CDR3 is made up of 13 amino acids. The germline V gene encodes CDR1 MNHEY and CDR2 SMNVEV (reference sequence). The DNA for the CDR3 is TGTGCCAGCGGGATACCGGGGCACTACGAGCAGTACTTC. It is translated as CASGIPGHYEQYF.

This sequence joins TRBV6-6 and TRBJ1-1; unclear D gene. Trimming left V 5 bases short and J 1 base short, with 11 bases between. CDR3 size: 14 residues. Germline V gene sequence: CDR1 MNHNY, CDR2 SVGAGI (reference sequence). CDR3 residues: CASSPRRKNTEAFF. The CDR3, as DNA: TGTGCCAGCAGTCCCAGACGGAAGAACACTGAAGCTTTCTTT.

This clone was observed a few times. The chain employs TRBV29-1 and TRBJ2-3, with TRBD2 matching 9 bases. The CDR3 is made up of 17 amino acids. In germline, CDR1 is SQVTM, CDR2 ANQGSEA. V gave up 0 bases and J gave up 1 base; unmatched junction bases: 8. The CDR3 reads CSVEDWIAGARTDTQYF. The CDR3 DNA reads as TGCAGCGTTGAAGATTGGATAGCGGGGGCTCGCACAGATACGCAGTATTTT.

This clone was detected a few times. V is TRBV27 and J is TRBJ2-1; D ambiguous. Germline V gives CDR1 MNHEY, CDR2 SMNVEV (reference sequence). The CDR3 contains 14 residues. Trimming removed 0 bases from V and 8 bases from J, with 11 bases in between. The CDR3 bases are TGTGCCAGCAGTTTATCGTCGGTCCGAGATGAGCAGTTCTTC. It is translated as CASSLSSVRDEQFF.

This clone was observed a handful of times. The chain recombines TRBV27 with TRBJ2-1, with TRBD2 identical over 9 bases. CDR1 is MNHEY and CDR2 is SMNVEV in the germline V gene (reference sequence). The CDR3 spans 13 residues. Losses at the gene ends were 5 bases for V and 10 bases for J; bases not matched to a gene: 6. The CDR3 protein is CASSVTAGGEQFF. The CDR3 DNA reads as TGTGCCAGCAGTGTTACAGCGGGGGGCGAGCAGTTCTTC.

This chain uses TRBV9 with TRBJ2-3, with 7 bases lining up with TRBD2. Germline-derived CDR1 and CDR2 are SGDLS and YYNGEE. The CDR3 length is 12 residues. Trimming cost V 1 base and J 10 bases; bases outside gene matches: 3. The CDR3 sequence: CASSVSGTPQYF. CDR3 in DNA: TGTGCCAGCAGCGTAAGCGGGACTCCGCAGTATTTT. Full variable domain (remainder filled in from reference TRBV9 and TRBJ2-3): DSGVTQTPKHLITATGQRVTLRCSPRSGDLSVYWYQQSLDQGLQFLIQYYNGEERAKGNILERFSAQQFPDLHSELNLSSLELGDSALYFCASSVSGTPQYFGPGTRLTVL.

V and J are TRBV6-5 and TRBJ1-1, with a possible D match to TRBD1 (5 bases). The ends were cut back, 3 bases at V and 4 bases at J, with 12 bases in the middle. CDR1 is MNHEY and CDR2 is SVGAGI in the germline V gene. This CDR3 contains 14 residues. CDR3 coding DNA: TGTGCCAGCAGTTATGGGGGGGAGGGCACTGAAGCTTTCTTT. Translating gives CASSYGGEGTEAFF.

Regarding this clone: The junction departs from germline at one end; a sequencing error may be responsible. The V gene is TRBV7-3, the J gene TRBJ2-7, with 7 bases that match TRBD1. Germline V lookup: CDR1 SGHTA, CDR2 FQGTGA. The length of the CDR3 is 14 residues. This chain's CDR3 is CAGSLATGTYEQYF. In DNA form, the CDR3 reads TGTGCCGGCAGCTTAGCGACAGGGACCTACGAGCAGTACTTC.

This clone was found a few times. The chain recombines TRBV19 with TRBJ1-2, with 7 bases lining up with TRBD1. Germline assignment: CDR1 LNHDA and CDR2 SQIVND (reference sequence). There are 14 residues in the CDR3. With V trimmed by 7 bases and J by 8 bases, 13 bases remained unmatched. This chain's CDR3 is CASTPQDRVGGYTF. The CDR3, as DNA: TGTGCCAGTACCCCCCAAGACAGGGTTGGGGGCTACACCTTC.

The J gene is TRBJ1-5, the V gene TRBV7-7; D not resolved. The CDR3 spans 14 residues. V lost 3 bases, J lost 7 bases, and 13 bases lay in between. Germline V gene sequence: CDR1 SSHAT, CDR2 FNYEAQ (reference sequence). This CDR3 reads CASSLRAMGQPQHF. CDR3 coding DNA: TGTGCCAGCAGCTTGAGGGCCATGGGGCAGCCCCAGCATTTT.

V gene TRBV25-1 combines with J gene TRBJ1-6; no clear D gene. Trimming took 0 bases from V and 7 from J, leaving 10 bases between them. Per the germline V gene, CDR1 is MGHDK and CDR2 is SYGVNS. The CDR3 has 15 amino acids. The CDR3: CASSEYRPANSPLHF. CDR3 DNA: TGTGCCAGCAGTGAATATCGGCCAGCAAATTCACCCCTCCACTTT.

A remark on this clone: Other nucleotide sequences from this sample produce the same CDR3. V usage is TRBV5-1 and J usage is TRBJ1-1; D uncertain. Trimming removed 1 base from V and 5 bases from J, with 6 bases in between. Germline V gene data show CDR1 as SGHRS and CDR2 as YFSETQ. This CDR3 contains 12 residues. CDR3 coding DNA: TGCGCCAGCAGCTTGAGTGATACTGAAGCTTTCTTT. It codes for CASSLSDTEAFF.

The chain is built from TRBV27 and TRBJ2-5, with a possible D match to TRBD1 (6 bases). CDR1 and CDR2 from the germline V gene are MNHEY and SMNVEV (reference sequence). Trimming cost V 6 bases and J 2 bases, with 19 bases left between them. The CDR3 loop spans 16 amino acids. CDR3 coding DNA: TGTGCCAGCAGCCCACTTGGGGGCAGGTTTCAAGAGACCCAGTACTTC. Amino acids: CASSPLGGRFQETQYF.

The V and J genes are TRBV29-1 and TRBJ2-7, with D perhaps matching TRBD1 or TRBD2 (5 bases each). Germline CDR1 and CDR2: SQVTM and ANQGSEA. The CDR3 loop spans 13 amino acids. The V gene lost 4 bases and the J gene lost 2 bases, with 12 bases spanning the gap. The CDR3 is CSVASGPPYEQYF. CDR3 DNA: TGCAGCGTTGCTTCGGGGCCCCCCTACGAGCAGTACTTC.

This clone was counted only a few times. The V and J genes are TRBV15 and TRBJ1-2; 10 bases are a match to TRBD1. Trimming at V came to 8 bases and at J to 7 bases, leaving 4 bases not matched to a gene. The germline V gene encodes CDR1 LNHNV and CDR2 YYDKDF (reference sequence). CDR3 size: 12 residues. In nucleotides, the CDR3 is TGTGCCACCGGGGACAGGGGAGGTGGCTACACCTTC. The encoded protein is CATGDRGGGYTF.

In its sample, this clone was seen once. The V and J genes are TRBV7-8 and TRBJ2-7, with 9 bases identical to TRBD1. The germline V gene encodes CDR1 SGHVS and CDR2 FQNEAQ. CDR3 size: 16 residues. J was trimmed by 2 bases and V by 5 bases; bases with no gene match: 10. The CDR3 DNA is TGTGCCAGCAGCCCCTCGACAGGGGGAGATGCCTACGAGCAGTACTTC. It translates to CASSPSTGGDAYEQYF. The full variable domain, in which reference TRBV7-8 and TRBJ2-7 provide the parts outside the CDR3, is GAGVSQSPRYKVAKRGQDVALRCDPISGHVSLFWYQQALGQGPEFLTYFQNEAQLDKSGLPSDRFFAERPEGSVSTLKIQRTQQEDSAVYLCASSPSTGGDAYEQYFGPGTRLTVT.

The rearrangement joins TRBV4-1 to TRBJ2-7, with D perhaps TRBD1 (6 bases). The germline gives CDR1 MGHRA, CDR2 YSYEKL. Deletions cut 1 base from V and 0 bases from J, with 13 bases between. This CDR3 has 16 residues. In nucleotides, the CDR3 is TGCGCCAGCAGCCAAGCGTCGCTGGGGGCCTCCTACGAGCAGTACTTC. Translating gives CASSQASLGASYEQYF.

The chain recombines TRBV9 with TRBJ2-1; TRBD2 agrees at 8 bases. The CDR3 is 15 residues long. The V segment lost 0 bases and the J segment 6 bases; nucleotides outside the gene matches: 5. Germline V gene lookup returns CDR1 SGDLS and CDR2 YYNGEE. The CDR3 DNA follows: TGTGCCAGCAGCGTAGGGGCGGGGGGCTCCAATGAGCAGTTCTTC. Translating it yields CASSVGAGGSNEQFF.

DNA for the CDR3: TGTGCCAGCTCACCACCGGGGGCAACACACTACGAGCAGTACTTC. Its translation is CASSPPGATHYEQYF. The V call is TRBV18, the J call TRBJ2-7; D might be TRBD1 (6 bases). This CDR3 comprises 15 residues. The V end lost 0 bases, the J end lost 3 bases, and 12 bases lay between the germline ends. Germline V gene lookup returns CDR1 KGHSH and CDR2 LQKENI.

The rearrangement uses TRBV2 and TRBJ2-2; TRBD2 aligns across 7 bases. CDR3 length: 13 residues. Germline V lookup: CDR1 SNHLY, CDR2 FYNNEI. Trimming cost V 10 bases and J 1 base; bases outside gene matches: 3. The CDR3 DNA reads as TGTGCCACTCCGGGAGGGAACACCGGGGAGCTGTTTTTT. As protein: CATPGGNTGELFF. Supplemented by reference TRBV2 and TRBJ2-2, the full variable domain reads EPEVTQTPSHQVTQMGQEVILRCVPISNHLYFYWYRQILGQKVEFLVSFYNNEISEKSEIFDDQFSVERPDGSNFTLKIRSTKLEDSAMYFCATPGGNTGELFFGEGSRLTVL.

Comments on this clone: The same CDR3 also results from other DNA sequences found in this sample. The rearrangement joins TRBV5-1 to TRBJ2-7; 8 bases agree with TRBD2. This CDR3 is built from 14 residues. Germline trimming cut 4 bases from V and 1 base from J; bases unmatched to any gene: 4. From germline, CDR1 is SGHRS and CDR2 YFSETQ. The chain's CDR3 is CASSPGGGSYEQYF. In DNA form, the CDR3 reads TGCGCCAGCAGCCCGGGAGGGGGGTCCTACGAGCAGTACTTC. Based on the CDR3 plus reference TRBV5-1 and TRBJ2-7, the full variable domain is KAGVTQTPRYLIKTRGQQVTLSCSPISGHRSVSWYQQTPGQGLQFLFEYFSETQRNKGNFPGRFSGRQFSNSRSEMNVSTLELGDSALYLCASSPGGGSYEQYFGPGTRLTVT.

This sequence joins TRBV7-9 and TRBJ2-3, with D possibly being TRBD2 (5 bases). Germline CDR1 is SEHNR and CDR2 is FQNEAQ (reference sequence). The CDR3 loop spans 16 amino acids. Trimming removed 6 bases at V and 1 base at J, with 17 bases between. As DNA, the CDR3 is TGTGCCAGCAGTCTCCCCCCGGGGTCGGGCACAGATACGCAGTATTTT. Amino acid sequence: CASSLPPGSGTDTQYF. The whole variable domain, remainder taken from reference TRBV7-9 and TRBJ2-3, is DTGVSQNPRHKITKRGQNVTFRCDPISEHNRLYWYRQTLGQGPEFLTYFQNEAQLEKSRLLSDRFSAERPKGSFSTLEIQRTEQGDSAMYLCASSLPPGSGTDTQYFGPGTRLTVL.

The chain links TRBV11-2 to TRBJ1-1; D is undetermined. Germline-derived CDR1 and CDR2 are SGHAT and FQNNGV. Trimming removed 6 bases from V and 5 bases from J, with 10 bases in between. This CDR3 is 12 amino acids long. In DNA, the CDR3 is TGTGCCAGCAGTAGGACGCGGACTGAAGCTTTCTTT. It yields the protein CASSRTRTEAFF. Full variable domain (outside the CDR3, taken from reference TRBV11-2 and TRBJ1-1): EAGVAQSPRYKIIEKRQSVAFWCNPISGHATLYWYQQILGQGPKLLIQFQNNGVVDDSQLPKDRFSAERLKGVDSTLKIQPAKLEDSAVYLCASSRTRTEAFFGQGTRLTVV.